The TCR beta chain under discussion was sequenced for a study of T cells in Graves' hyperthyroidism and ophthalmopathy. Template material for amplifying TCR beta CDR3 regions consisted of RNA transcripts. TCR CDR3 underwent first-round RT-PCR with the HTBI primer set. One entry per CDR3 protein, called by TCRdb with MiXCR from the multiplex PCR reads. The repertoire holds around 620,000 distinct CDR3 sequences, with 46% as singletons. Turning to this clonotype: What it binds is unknown.

General study points: Most clonotypes expanded in thyroid above 0.001 were likewise present in blood.

Any patient presenting with uncontrolled infection, other autoimmune disease, pregnancy or lactation was left out. The CDR3 is 15 amino acids. V lost 3 bases, J lost 2 bases, and 3 bases stayed unmatched. This receptor was taken from an adult woman with Graves' disease, either hyperthyroidism or ophthalmopathy (not recorded which). The sample taken for sequencing was peripheral blood or thyroid tissue (not recorded which). This sequence joins TRBV12-3 or TRBV12-4 and TRBJ1-2; 10 nucleotides agree with TRBD1. CDR3 sequence: CASSLWTGGNYGYTF. CDR3 nucleotides: TGTGCCAGCAGTTTGTGGACAGGGGGAAACTATGGCTACACCTTC.